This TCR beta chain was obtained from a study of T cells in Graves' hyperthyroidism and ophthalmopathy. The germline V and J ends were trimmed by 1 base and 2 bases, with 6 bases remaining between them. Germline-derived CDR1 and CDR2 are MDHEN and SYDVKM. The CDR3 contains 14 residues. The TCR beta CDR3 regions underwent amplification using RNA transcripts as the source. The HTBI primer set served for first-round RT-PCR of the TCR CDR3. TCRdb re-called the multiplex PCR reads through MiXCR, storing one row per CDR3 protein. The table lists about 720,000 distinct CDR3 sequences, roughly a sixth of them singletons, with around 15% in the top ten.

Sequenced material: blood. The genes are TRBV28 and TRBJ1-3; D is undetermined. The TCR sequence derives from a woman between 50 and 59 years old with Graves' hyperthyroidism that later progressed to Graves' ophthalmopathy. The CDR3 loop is CASSLSGPGNTIYF. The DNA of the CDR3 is TGTGCCAGCAGTTTATCCGGACCTGGAAACACCATATATTTT.